These T cell receptor beta chains were read from a single sample in a study of cytomegalovirus exposure and HLA in healthy donors. The method was immunoSEQ multiplex PCR; TCRdb's version includes in-frame clones alone and lacks a portion of them. Of 75,000 to 90,000 clones detected, under 80% appear once; the ten largest clones hold around 15%. Sequences were obtained from PBMCs. The receptor source for this set is a human donor in good health. Both conserved end residues are part of each CDR3. The D gene is left open where the match is weak. Clone sizes are given selectively: once, few, many, or a class where the clone is expanded.

J | D | V | size | DNA | CDR3
TRBJ2-7 | - | TRBV21-1 | - | TGTGCCAGCAGCAAGTGGAGACTAGCTCTTACTTTCCACGAGCAGTACTTC | CASSKWRLALTFHEQYF
TRBJ1-2 | - | TRBV6-5 | - | TGTGCCACCGCAGGGTCCCCCCCCCACTATGGCTACACCTTC | CATAGSPPHYGYTF
TRBJ1-5 | - | TRBV14 | - | TGTGCCAGCAGCCGCCAGGGTACGAATCAGCCCCAGCATTTT | CASSRQGTNQPQHF
TRBJ2-5 | - | TRBV19 | - | TGTGCCAGTAGTATAGCGGGGGGCTCCCCTGCCCAGGAGACCCAGTACTTC | CASSIAGGSPAQETQYF
TRBJ1-1 | - | TRBV7-9 | - | TGTGCCAGCAGCTTGGATGGGGACATGGAAGCTTTCTTT | CASSLDGDMEAFF
TRBJ2-3 | - | TRBV5-6 | - | TGTGCCAGCAGCTTCTGGACTCACCCAGATACGCAGTATTTT | CASSFWTHPDTQYF
TRBJ2-5 | TRBD2 | TRBV5-1 | - | TGCGCCAGCAGCGGGGGTCGGGGGGGGCAAGAGACCCAGTACTTC | CASSGGRGGQETQYF
TRBJ2-2 | TRBD2 | TRBV19 | - | TGTGCCAGTGGGAACTCGCGGGGGGGCAGGACCGGGGAGCTGTTTTTT | CASGNSRGGRTGELFF
TRBJ2-3 | - | TRBV11-2 | - | TGTGCCAGCAGCTTAGGGACTCATACGGATACGCAGTATTTT | CASSLGTHTDTQYF
TRBJ2-3 | TRBD2 | TRBV6-5 | - | TGTGCCAGCAGTTACGGAGCGGGGGGACTCGATACGCAGTATTTT | CASSYGAGGLDTQYF
TRBJ1-5 | TRBD1 | TRBV2 | - | TGTGCCAGCAGTCGGACAGGTAGCAATCAGCCCCAGCATTTT | CASSRTGSNQPQHF
TRBJ1-5 | - | TRBV19 | - | TGTGCCAGTAGTATACGTGGACTGAATCAGCCCCAGCATTTT | CASSIRGLNQPQHF
TRBJ1-3 | - | TRBV30 | - | TGTGCCTGGGCATGGGCTTCTGGAAACACCATATATTTT | CAWAWASGNTIYF
TRBJ2-1 | - | TRBV29-1 | - | TGCAGCGTTGTCGCGGGTGGGGATGAGCAGTTCTTC | CSVVAGGDEQFF
TRBJ2-1 | TRBD1 | TRBV6-5 | - | TGTGCCAGCAGCCAAGACAGGGGGCAGTTCAATGAGCAGTTCTTC | CASSQDRGQFNEQFF
TRBJ2-7 | - | TRBV19 | - | TGTGCCAGTAGCAGTTCGGGAGAGCAGTACTTC | CASSSSGEQYF
TRBJ2-1 | - | TRBV5-4 | - | TGTGCCAGCAGCATCCGGGACATTAATGAGCAGTTCTTC | CASSIRDINEQFF
TRBJ2-3 | - | TRBV9 | - | TGTGCCAGCAGCGCGGTTGAAGATACGCAGTATTTT | CASSAVEDTQYF
TRBJ1-4 | - | TRBV7-9 | - | TGTGCCAGCAGCCAACTGAGGGGGGGAGTCGGTAATGAAAAACTGTTTTTT | CASSQLRGGVGNEKLFF
TRBJ2-5 | - | TRBV5-1 | - | TGCGCCAGCAGCGTGACTTTGAACCCGGAGACCCAGTACTTC | CASSVTLNPETQYF
TRBJ2-1 | TRBD2 | TRBV4-3 | once | TGCGCCAGCAGCCAAGACCCGACTAGCGGGGTGTACAATGAGCAGTTCTTC | CASSQDPTSGVYNEQFF
TRBJ1-5 | - | TRBV7-2 | many | TGTGCCAGCAGCTTAGGGGGAACAGGGCCCTTCAATCAGCCCCAGCATTTT | CASSLGGTGPFNQPQHF
TRBJ1-2 | TRBD1 | TRBV5-6 | - | TGTGCCAGCAGCTGGGACAGTCCTAACTATGGCTACCCCTTC | CASSWDSPNYGYPF
TRBJ1-1 | TRBD1 | TRBV5-4 | - | TGTGCCAGCAGCTTAGGACAGGGTTTAGCTTTCTTT | CASSLGQGLAFF
TRBJ1-5 | TRBD1 | TRBV6-5 | - | TGTGCCAGCAGGTCAGGGGGTGAGAGTCAGCCCCAGCATTTT | CASRSGGESQPQHF
TRBJ2-5 | - | TRBV5-4 | - | TGTGCCAGCAGCTTGGGGCTAGCTGGAGAGACCCAGTACTTC | CASSLGLAGETQYF
TRBJ2-6 | TRBD1 | TRBV7-2 | - | TGTGCCAGCAGCCCAAGCGGGACAGGGGTTCCCTCTGGGGCCAACGTCCTGACTTTC | CASSPSGTGVPSGANVLTF
TRBJ2-1 | TRBD1 | TRBV5-6 | medium-sized | TGTGCCAGCAGCTTGGGGGACAGGGCCTACAATGAGCAGTTCTTC | CASSLGDRAYNEQFF
TRBJ2-5 | TRBD2 | TRBV7-9 | - | TGTGCCAGCAGTTCTGGGACTAGACGAGAGACCCAGTACTTC | CASSSGTRRETQYF
TRBJ1-5 | - | TRBV2 | - | TGTGCCAGCAGTGAGGTGGGGGCCAATCAGCCCCAGCATTTT | CASSEVGANQPQHF
TRBJ2-7 | - | TRBV7-2 | - | TGTGCCAGCAGTTTAGGGGACAACCCCTACGAGCAGTACTTC | CASSLGDNPYEQYF
TRBJ1-1 | - | TRBV30 | - | TGTGCCTGGAACTGGAAGGGCGGGTTCAACACTGAAGCTTTCTTT | CAWNWKGGFNTEAFF
TRBJ1-5 | - | TRBV4-1 | - | TGCGCCAGCAGCCAAGCCCAGGGCAACGCTTGGCCCCAGCATTTT | CASSQAQGNAWPQHF
TRBJ2-5 | TRBD1 | TRBV5-1 | - | TGCGCCAGCACCCAACAGGGGCAGGCGGAGACCCAGTACTTC | CASTQQGQAETQYF
TRBJ1-6 | - | TRBV5-4 | - | TGTGCCAGCAGCTTGATCGGTAATTCACCCCTCCACTTT | CASSLIGNSPLHF
TRBJ1-6 | - | TRBV30 | - | TGTGCCTGGAAAGTGGAGGGCACTCGGGCCCTCCACTTT | CAWKVEGTRALHF
TRBJ1-2 | - | TRBV25-1 | - | TGTGCCAGTTCCTACGGGGCGGGGGGCTACACCTTC | CASSYGAGGYTF
TRBJ1-5 | - | TRBV21-1 | - | TGTGCCAGCAGCAATCCTGAGGCAGAAAGCAATCAGCCCCAGCATTTT | CASSNPEAESNQPQHF
TRBJ2-7 | - | TRBV5-6 | - | TGTGCCAACAGCTTCGAAGAGGCTCCGTACGAGCAGTACTTC | CANSFEEAPYEQYF
TRBJ1-1 | - | TRBV27 | - | TGTGCCAGCAGTTTTGGTGCGGGTGAAGCTTTCTTT | CASSFGAGEAFF
TRBJ2-7 | TRBD1 | TRBV29-1 | - | TGCAGCTCCCACGGGGACAGGCCCCCCTACGAGCAGTACTTC | CSSHGDRPPYEQYF
TRBJ2-5 | TRBD2 | TRBV11-2 | - | TGTGCCAGCACCCGATTTCGGCGGGGGGGGAAGGAGACCCAGTACTTC | CASTRFRRGGKETQYF
TRBJ2-7 | TRBD2 | TRBV5-1 | once | TGCGCCAGCAGCTTGATCCAGCGGGGGGGAGGAGAGCAGTACTTC | CASSLIQRGGGEQYF
TRBJ2-3 | - | TRBV5-1 | - | TGCGCCAGCGGGCGGGGCGGAGGCACAGATACGCAGTATTTT | CASGRGGGTDTQYF
TRBJ1-1 | - | TRBV5-4 | - | TGTGCCAGCACCACGGGCGGGGGCAGGACTGAAGCTTTCTTT | CASTTGGGRTEAFF
TRBJ2-5 | - | TRBV7-2 | - | TGTGCCTCCCAACCCGGGGGGCTGCGAGAGACCCAGTACTTC | CASQPGGLRETQYF
TRBJ2-5 | TRBD1 | TRBV7-9 | - | TGTGCCAGTAATCTACGAACAGGGGCCCAAGAGACCCAGTACTTC | CASNLRTGAQETQYF
TRBJ2-5 | TRBD2 | TRBV5-1 | - | TGCGCCAGCAGCCTGGGGACTAGCGGGGGACAAGAGACCCAGTACTTC | CASSLGTSGGQETQYF
TRBJ1-6 | TRBD1 | TRBV19 | - | TGTGCCAGTAGTATTGGACAGGCGATTGGAGTTTCACCCCTCCACTTT | CASSIGQAIGVSPLHF
TRBJ1-6 | - | TRBV6-5 | - | TGTGCCAGCAGTTACTCGGCTAATTCACCCCTCCACTTT | CASSYSANSPLHF